This T cell receptor beta chain was documented in a study of cytomegalovirus exposure and HLA in healthy donors. Study details: Earlier results showed 90 million to 120 million unique TCR beta sequences derived from approximately 170 million T cells.

PCR amplification relied on 60 Vbeta primers (plus 13 Jbeta primers). Per the original methods: It was a later analysis that counted 79 million or so unique TCR beta chains, of which about 10 million were shared. The method was immunoSEQ multiplex PCR; TCRdb's version includes in-frame clones alone and lacks a portion of them. V, J and clone size derive from that table, while D and trimming were established from the DNA sequence. This repertoire shows some 130,000 clones, around 80% found once; its top ten account for around 4.8%. Trimming removed 4 bases at V and 3 bases at J, with 7 bases between. Per the germline V gene, CDR1 is SQVTM and CDR2 is ANQGSEA. The CDR3 sequence is 12 residues long. The donors gave bone marrow, and they were healthy.

The material sequenced was PBMCs. The rearrangement uses TRBV29-1 and TRBJ2-1, with a tentative D call TRBD2 (6 bases). The source of this sequence is a man aged 25 to 45 in good health. CDR3 coding DNA: TGCAGCGTTGTGGGAGGCTACAATGAGCAGTTCTTC. It is translated as CSVVGGYNEQFF.